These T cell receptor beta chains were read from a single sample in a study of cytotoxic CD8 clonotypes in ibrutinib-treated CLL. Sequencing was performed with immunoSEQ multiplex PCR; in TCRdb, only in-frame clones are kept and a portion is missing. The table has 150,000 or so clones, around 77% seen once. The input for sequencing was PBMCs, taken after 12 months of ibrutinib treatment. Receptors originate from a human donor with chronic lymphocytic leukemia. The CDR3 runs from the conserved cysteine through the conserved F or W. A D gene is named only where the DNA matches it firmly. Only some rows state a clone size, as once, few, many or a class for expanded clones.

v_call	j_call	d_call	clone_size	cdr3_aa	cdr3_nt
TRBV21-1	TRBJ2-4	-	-	CASSPEGNRGLLAKNIQYF	TGTGCCAGCAGCCCCGAGGGGAACAGGGGGCTACTAGCCAAAAACATTCAGTACTTC
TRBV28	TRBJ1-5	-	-	CASRDILQPQHF	TGTGCCAGCAGAGACATTCTTCAGCCCCAGCATTTT
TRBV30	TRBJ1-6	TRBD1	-	CAWSVPRDRDHGSYSPLHF	TGTGCCTGGAGTGTTCCCCGAGACAGGGACCATGGCTCGTATTCACCCCTCCACTTT
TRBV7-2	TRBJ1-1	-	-	CASSLGANTEAFF	TGTGCCAGCAGCTTAGGGGCAAACACTGAAGCTTTCTTT
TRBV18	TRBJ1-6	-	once	CASSPREAAHSPLHF	TGTGCCAGCTCACCACGGGAAGCTGCCCATTCACCCCTCCACTTT
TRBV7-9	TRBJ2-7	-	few	CASSSYEQYF	TGTGCCAGCAGCTCCTACGAGCAGTACTTC
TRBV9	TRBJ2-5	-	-	CASSVVAGVGETQYF	TGTGCCAGCAGCGTAGTGGCAGGGGTCGGAGAGACCCAGTACTTC
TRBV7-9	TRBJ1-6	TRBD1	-	CASSSGTVYNSPLHF	TGTGCCAGCAGCTCCGGGACAGTCTATAATTCACCCCTCCACTTT
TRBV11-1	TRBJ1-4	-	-	CASSPSIRTTNEKLFF	TGTGCCAGCAGCCCGAGCATCCGTACAACTAATGAAAAACTGTTTTTT
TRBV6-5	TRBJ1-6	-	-	CASSYASGPMNSPLHF	TGTGCCAGCAGTTATGCCTCGGGACCCATGAATTCACCCCTCCACTTT
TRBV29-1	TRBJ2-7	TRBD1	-	CSVGGATGLGEQYF	TGCAGCGTTGGAGGCGCGACAGGGCTAGGAGAGCAGTACTTC
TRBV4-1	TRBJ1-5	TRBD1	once	CASSQTTGQGGQPQHF	TGCGCCAGCAGCCAGACCACCGGACAGGGAGGTCAGCCCCAGCATTTT
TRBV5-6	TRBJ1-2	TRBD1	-	CASSRSGTGYGYTF	TGTGCCAGCAGCCGATCCGGGACAGGTTATGGCTACACCTTC
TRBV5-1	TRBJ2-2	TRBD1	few	CASRQGAATGELFF	TGCGCCAGCAGACAGGGGGCGGCCACCGGGGAGCTGTTTTTT
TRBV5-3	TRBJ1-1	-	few	CARSLELRFRPTEAFF	TGTGCCAGAAGCTTGGAACTCAGATTTCGGCCCACTGAAGCTTTCTTT
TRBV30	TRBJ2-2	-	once	CALDTGELFF	TGTGCCTTAGACACCGGGGAGCTGTTTTTT
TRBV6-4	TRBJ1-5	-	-	CASSGTLGGQPQHF	TGTGCCAGCAGTGGGACCCTGGGGGGACAGCCCCAGCATTTT
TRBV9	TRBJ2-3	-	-	CASSVGGGSVTDTQYF	TGTGCCAGCAGCGTAGGAGGGGGGTCGGTCACAGATACGCAGTATTTT
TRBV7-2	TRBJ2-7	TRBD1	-	CASRNSGGLSHEQYF	TGTGCCAGCAGAAATTCAGGGGGCCTCAGTCACGAGCAGTACTTC
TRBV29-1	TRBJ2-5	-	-	CSYGQAGTWQETQYF	TGCAGCTACGGACAGGCGGGGACTTGGCAAGAGACCCAGTACTTC
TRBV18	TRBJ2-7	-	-	CASSEGSGYYEQYF	TGTGCCAGCTCCGAAGGTAGCGGATACTACGAGCAGTACTTC
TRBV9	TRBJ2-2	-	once	CASSVLGGNTGELFF	TGTGCCAGCAGCGTCTTGGGAGGGAACACCGGGGAGCTGTTTTTT
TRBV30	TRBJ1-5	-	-	CAWSRPSGSPNQPQHF	TGTGCCTGGAGTAGACCTTCGGGCTCACCGAATCAGCCCCAGCATTTT
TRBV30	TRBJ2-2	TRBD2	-	CAGGGKANTGELFF	TGTGCCGGCGGGGGGAAAGCGAACACCGGGGAGCTGTTTTTT
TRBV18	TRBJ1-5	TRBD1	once	CASSPASQGLNQPQHF	TGTGCCAGCTCACCAGCGTCACAGGGGTTGAACCAGCCCCAGCATTTT
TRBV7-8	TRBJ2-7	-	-	CASSSGLEQYF	TGTGCCAGCAGCTCCGGCCTGGAGCAGTACTTC
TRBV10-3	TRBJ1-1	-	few	CATADGLNTEAFF	TGTGCCACCGCAGATGGATTGAACACTGAAGCTTTCTTT
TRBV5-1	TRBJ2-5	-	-	CASSLGKSWVQETQYF	TGCGCCAGCAGCTTGGGGAAATCATGGGTCCAAGAGACCCAGTACTTC
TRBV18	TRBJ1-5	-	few	CASSPSREQPQHF	TGTGCCAGCTCACCGTCCAGGGAACAGCCCCAGCATTTT
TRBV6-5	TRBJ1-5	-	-	CASSRDGDSNQPQHF	TGTGCCAGCAGCCGGGACGGAGATAGCAATCAGCCCCAGCATTTT
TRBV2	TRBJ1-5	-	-	CASRTSASGNQPQHF	TGTGCCAGCAGGACCTCAGCCTCAGGCAATCAGCCCCAGCATTTT
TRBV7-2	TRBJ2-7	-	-	CASSRPGPGYEQYF	TGTGCCAGCAGCCGGCCGGGCCCCGGCTACGAGCAGTACTTC
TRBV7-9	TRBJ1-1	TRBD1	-	CASSLAPRQGLNTEAFF	TGTGCCAGCAGCTTAGCGCCCAGACAGGGGCTGAACACTGAAGCTTTCTTT
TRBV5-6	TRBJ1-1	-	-	CASSFTGLDTEAFF	TGTGCCAGCAGCTTCACAGGGCTGGACACTGAAGCTTTCTTT
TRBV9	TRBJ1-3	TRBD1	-	CASSVSQGTGNTIYF	TGTGCCAGCAGCGTATCACAGGGGACTGGAAACACCATATATTTT
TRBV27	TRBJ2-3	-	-	CASSGITDTQYF	TGTGCCAGCAGTGGAATCACAGATACGCAGTATTTT
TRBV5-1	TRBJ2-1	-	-	CASSRQGQGNNEQFF	TGCGCCAGCAGTCGGCAAGGACAAGGAAACAATGAGCAGTTCTTC
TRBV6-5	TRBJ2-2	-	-	CASSYGLITGELFF	TGTGCCAGCAGTTACGGATTGATTACCGGGGAGCTGTTTTTT
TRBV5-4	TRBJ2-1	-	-	CASSLVSGNEQFF	TGTGCCAGCAGCTTGGTTAGCGGCAATGAGCAGTTCTTC
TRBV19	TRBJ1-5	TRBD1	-	CASRGGTASNQPQHF	TGTGCCAGTAGGGGTGGGACAGCTAGCAATCAGCCCCAGCATTTT
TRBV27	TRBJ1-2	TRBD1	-	CASSLRTGGWGYTF	TGTGCCAGCAGTTTACGGACAGGGGGCTGGGGCTACACCTTC
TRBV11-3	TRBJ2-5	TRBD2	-	CASSPGLAGVGETQYF	TGTGCCAGCAGCCCGGGACTAGCGGGAGTCGGGGAGACCCAGTACTTC
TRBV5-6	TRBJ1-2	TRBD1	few	CASSFQGADGYTF	TGTGCCAGCAGCTTCCAGGGGGCGGATGGCTACACCTTC
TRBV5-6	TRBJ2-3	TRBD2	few	CASSSGWGTSGTDTQYF	TGTGCCAGCAGCTCGGGATGGGGGACTAGCGGGACAGATACGCAGTATTTT
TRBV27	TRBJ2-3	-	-	CASSLSPGRTDTQYF	TGTGCCAGCAGTTTATCACCGGGCCGCACAGATACGCAGTATTTT
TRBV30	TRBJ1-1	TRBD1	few	CAWTRTGSMNTEAFF	TGTGCCTGGACCCGGACAGGATCTATGAACACTGAAGCTTTCTTT